This entry describes one T cell receptor (beta chain). Its specificity is not known. The ends were cut back, 4 bases at V and 7 bases at J, with 14 bases in the middle. The CDR3 spans 13 residues. CDR1 and CDR2 (germline): SGHRS, YFSETQ. These data originate in a study of blood T cells in healthy people across ages. General study points: Across the age range, TCR beta diversity per million T cells fell in a roughly linear way. Compared with aged donors, long-lived donors showed fewer expanded clones, suggesting selection.

Primers used in a second PCR of about 6 to 11 cycles were a sample-barcoded 5' primer and a J-beta primer mix. Any given sample supplied a minimum of 3 million CDR3-containing paired-end reads. MiXCR, applied by TCRdb to the 5' RACE reads, yields one record per CDR3 protein. Among approximately 1,100,000 distinct CDR3 sequences listed, roughly 45% were seen once. Total RNA extracted from each sample amounted to at least 5 micrograms. This receptor was identified in a woman aged 55-69 years in good health. The chain carries TRBV5-1 and TRBJ1-2; D uncertain. Sequenced material: blood. CDR3 protein: CASSPDGVSGYTF. The CDR3 coding sequence is TGCGCCAGCAGCCCCGATGGTGTTAGTGGCTACACCTTC. The whole variable domain, filled in from reference TRBV5-1 and TRBJ1-2, reads KAGVTQTPRYLIKTRGQQVTLSCSPISGHRSVSWYQQTPGQGLQFLFEYFSETQRNKGNFPGRFSGRQFSNSRSEMNVSTLELGDSALYLCASSPDGVSGYTFGSGTRLTVV.